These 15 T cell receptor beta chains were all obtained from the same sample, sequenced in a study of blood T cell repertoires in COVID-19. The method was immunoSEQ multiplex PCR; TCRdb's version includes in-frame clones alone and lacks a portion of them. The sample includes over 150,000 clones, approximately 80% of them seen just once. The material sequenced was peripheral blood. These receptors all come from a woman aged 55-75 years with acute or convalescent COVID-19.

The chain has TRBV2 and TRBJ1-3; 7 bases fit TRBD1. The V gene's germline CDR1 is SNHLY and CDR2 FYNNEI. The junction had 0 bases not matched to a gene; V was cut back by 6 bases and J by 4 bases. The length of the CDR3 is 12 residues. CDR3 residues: CASRQGGNTIYF. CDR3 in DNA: TGTGCCAGCAGACAGGGGGGAAACACCATATATTTT.

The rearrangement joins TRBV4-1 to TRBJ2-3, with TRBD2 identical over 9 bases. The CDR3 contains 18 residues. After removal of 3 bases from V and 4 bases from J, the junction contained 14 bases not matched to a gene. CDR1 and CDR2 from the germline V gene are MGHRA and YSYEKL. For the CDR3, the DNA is TGCGCCAGCAGCCAGATAGGCGGGGGGGGACTCAGGGCAGATACGCAGTATTTT. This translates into CASSQIGGGGLRADTQYF.

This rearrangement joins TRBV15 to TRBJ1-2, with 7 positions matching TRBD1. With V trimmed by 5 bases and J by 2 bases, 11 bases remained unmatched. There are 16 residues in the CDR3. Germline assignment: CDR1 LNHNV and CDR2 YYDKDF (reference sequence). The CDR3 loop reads CATSVNPGQSNYGYTF. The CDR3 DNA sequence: TGTGCCACCAGCGTAAACCCGGGACAGTCAAACTATGGCTACACCTTC.

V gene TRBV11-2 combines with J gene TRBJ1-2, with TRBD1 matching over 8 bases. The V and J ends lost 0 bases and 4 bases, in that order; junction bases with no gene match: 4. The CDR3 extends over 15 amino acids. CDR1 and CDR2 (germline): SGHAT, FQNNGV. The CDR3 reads CASSLDSGGPYGYTF. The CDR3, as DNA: TGTGCCAGCAGCTTAGATTCAGGGGGCCCCTATGGCTACACCTTC. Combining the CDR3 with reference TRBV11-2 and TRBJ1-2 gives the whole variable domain EAGVAQSPRYKIIEKRQSVAFWCNPISGHATLYWYQQILGQGPKLLIQFQNNGVVDDSQLPKDRFSAERLKGVDSTLKIQPAKLEDSAVYLCASSLDSGGPYGYTFGSGTRLTVV.

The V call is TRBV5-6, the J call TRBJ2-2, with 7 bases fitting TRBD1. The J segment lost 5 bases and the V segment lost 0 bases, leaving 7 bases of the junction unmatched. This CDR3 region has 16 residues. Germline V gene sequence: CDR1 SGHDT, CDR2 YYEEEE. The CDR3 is CASSLAARGFTGELFF. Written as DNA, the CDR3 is TGTGCCAGCAGCTTGGCCGCCAGGGGGTTTACCGGGGAGCTGTTTTTT. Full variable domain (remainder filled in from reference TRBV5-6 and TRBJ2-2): DAGVTQSPTHLIKTRGQQVTLRCSPKSGHDTVSWYQQALGQGPQFIFQYYEEEERQRGNFPDRFSGHQFPNYSSELNVNALLLGDSALYLCASSLAARGFTGELFFGEGSRLTVL.

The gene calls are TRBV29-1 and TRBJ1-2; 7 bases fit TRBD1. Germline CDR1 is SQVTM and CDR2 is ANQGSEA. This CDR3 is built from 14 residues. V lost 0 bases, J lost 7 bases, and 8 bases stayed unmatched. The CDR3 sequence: CSVEDHEGARGYTF. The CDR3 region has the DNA TGCAGCGTTGAAGATCATGAGGGGGCGCGTGGCTACACCTTC.

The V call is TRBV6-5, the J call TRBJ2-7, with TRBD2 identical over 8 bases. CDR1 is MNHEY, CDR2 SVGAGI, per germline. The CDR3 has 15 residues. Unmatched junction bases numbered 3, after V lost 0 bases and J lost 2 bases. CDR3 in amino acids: CASSYSSGGPYEQYV. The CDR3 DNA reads TGTGCCAGCAGTTACTCATCGGGGGGGCCCTACGAGCAGTACGTC.

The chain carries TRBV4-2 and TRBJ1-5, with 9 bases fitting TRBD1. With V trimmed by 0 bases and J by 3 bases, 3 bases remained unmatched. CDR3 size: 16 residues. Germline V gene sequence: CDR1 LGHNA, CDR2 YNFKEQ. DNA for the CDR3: TGTGCCAGCAGCCAAGAGGGACAGGGACCCAATCAGCCCCAGCATTTT. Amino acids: CASSQEGQGPNQPQHF.

This CDR3 reads CASSLRQGIQETQYF. CDR3 DNA sequence: TGTGCCAGCAGCTTAAGACAGGGAATCCAAGAGACCCAGTACTTC. The rearrangement uses TRBV7-9 and TRBJ2-5, with 7 bases aligning to TRBD1. V shed 2 bases and J 1 base; nucleotides not matched to a gene: 4. This CDR3 is 15 amino acids long. Germline V gives CDR1 SEHNR, CDR2 FQNEAQ (reference sequence).

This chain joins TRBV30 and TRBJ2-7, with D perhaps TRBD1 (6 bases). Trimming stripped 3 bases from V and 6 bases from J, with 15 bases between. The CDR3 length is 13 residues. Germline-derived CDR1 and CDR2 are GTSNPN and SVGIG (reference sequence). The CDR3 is CAWREPGAAEQYV. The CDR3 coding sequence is TGTGCCTGGAGAGAGCCAGGGGCGGCCGAGCAGTACGTC.

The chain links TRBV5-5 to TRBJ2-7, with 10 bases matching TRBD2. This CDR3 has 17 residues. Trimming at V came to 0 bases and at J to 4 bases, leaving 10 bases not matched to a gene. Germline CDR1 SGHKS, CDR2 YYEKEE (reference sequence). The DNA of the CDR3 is TGTGCCAGCAGCTTGGGGCCTCCAGCGGGGGGGACTTACGAGCAGTACTTC. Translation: CASSLGPPAGGTYEQYF.

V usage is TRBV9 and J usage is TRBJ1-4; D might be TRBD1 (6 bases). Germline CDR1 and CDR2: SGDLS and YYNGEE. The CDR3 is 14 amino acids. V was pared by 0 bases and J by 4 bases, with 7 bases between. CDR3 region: CASSVEGGNEKLFF. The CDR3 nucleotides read TGTGCCAGCAGCGTAGAAGGGGGTAATGAAAAACTGTTTTTT.

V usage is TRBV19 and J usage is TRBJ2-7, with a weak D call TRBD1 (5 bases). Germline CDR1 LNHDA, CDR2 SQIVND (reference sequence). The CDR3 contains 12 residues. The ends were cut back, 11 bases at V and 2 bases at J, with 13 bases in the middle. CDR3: CAPEGHTYEQYV. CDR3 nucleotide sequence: TGTGCCCCTGAAGGACACACCTACGAGCAGTACGTC.

The CDR3 region has the DNA TGTGCCAGCACCTCCGGGACTAACTATGGCTACACCTTC. Residues: CASTSGTNYGYTF. The V gene is TRBV25-1, the J gene TRBJ1-2; the D is unclear. The length of the CDR3 is 13 residues. The V end lost 7 bases, the J end lost 0 bases, and 9 bases lay between the germline ends. Per the germline V gene, CDR1 is MGHDK and CDR2 is SYGVNS.

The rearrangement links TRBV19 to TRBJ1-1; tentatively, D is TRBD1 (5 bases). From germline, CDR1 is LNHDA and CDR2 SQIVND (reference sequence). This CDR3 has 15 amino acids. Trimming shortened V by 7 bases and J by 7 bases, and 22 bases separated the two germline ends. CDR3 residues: CASMEVTSGAVEAFF. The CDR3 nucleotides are TGTGCCAGTATGGAGGTCACAAGCGGGGCCGTTGAAGCTTTCTTT.